The rows below give T cell receptor beta chains drawn from one sample of a study of blood T cell repertoires in COVID-19. The method was immunoSEQ multiplex PCR; TCRdb's version includes in-frame clones alone and lacks a portion of them. The sample holds roughly 50,000 clones, over 75% seen once. The sequencing sample was made of peripheral blood. These receptors came from a woman between 40 and 50 years old with active COVID-19. The CDR3 runs from the conserved cysteine through the conserved F or W. Each record gives: J gene, D gene, V gene, clone size, CDR3 DNA, CDR3 protein. D genes are given only for firm matches. Rows may omit the clone size; those that give it use once, few, many or a size class.

>TRBJ2-1|TRBD2|TRBV30|NA
TGTGCCTGGAGTGTATTTAGCGGGGGATGGCAGTTCTTC
CAWSVFSGGWQFF
>TRBJ2-7|NA|TRBV9|NA
TGTGCCAGCAGCGTAGGTCATGCCACGGGTGAGCAGTACTTC
CASSVGHATGEQYF
>TRBJ2-7|NA|TRBV27|NA
TGTGCCAGCAGTTTTCCCCACAGTCGGCTTTACGAGCAGTACTTC
CASSFPHSRLYEQYF
>TRBJ2-3|TRBD1|TRBV6-5|NA
TGTGCCAGCAGGACGACAGGGGGCACAGATACGCAGTATTTT
CASRTTGGTDTQYF
>TRBJ1-2|NA|TRBV12-3/TRBV12-4|NA
TGTGCCAGCAGCTTTGAGATCAGGGACTACACCTTC
CASSFEIRDYTF
>TRBJ2-1|NA|TRBV6-4|NA
TGTGCCAGCAGTGAGGGACTTCTCAATGAGCAGTTCTTC
CASSEGLLNEQFF
>TRBJ2-1|TRBD2|TRBV7-9|NA
TGTGCCAGCGGACTGGCGGGGACGGGGGGGCCCACGGTCTTC
CASGLAGTGGPTVF
>TRBJ1-5|NA|TRBV21-1|NA
TGTGCCAGCAGCAAAAAGACCGAGACAGGAAATAATCAGCCCCAGCATTTT
CASSKKTETGNNQPQHF
>TRBJ2-3|TRBD2|TRBV5-1|NA
TGCGCCAGCAGCTCCGTAGCGGGGGTCGCAGATACGCAGTATTTT
CASSSVAGVADTQYF
>TRBJ2-7|TRBD2|TRBV7-9|NA
TGTGCCAGCAGCCCCGCCGGGAGACAGGTAGCGGGGGAGCAGTACTTC
CASSPAGRQVAGEQYF
>TRBJ2-5|NA|TRBV4-1|NA
TGCGCCAGCAGCCAAGATTTAGGGGGCCAAGAGACCCAGTACTTC
CASSQDLGGQETQYF
>TRBJ2-7|TRBD1|TRBV6-2/TRBV6-3|few
TGTGCCAGCAGTCAACGATTGGACAGGGGCGAGCAGTACTTC
CASSQRLDRGEQYF
>TRBJ1-5|NA|TRBV30|NA
TGTGCCTGGAGCGGAGGCAATCAGCCCCAGCATTTT
CAWSGGNQPQHF
>TRBJ2-3|TRBD2|TRBV7-2|once
TGTGCCAGCAGCTTACGTACTAGCGGGGGCACAGATACGCAGTATTTT
CASSLRTSGGTDTQYF
>TRBJ2-5|TRBD2|TRBV19|NA
TGTGCCAGCACAAGCTCGGGGCGGGGGGGCAGTGAGACCCAGTACTTC
CASTSSGRGGSETQYF
>TRBJ2-3|NA|TRBV9|NA
TGTGCCAGCAGCGTAGGGCCGGGGGGCACAGATACGCAGTATTTT
CASSVGPGGTDTQYF
>TRBJ2-3|NA|TRBV6-1|NA
TGTGCCAGCAGTGAAGGGGGGCACGGCACAGATACGCAGTATTTT
CASSEGGHGTDTQYF
>TRBJ1-2|TRBD1|TRBV7-9|NA
TGTGCCAGCAGCTTAGTGGGACAGGGGCTAAAGCGTTATGGCTACACCTTC
CASSLVGQGLKRYGYTF
>TRBJ1-2|NA|TRBV19|NA
TGTGCCAGTAGTATTCCTCAGGGTTTTCATGGCTACACCTTC
CASSIPQGFHGYTF
>TRBJ2-1|NA|TRBV7-8|NA
TGTGCCAGCAGCTTAGCGAGTAGAGACAATGAGCAGTTCTTC
CASSLASRDNEQFF
>TRBJ2-5|NA|TRBV3-1/TRBV3-2|NA
TGTGCCAGCAGCCAAAACGGAGACCAAGAGACCCAGTACTTC
CASSQNGDQETQYF
>TRBJ2-3|NA|TRBV11-3|NA
TGTGCCAGCAGCTTAGTCATGGGAGGTATAGATACGCAGTATTTT
CASSLVMGGIDTQYF
>TRBJ1-4|TRBD1|TRBV6-5|NA
TGTGCCAGCAGAACCAAACAGGGGGCTAATGAAAAACTGTTTTTT
CASRTKQGANEKLFF
>TRBJ1-5|TRBD1|TRBV7-2|NA
TGTGCCAGCAGCGGGACAGGGACTCAGCCCCAGCATTTT
CASSGTGTQPQHF
>TRBJ1-3|NA|TRBV7-2|NA
TGTGCCAGCAGCCCGTCCGGGGTAAACACCATATATTTT
CASSPSGVNTIYF
>TRBJ2-5|NA|TRBV19|NA
TGTGCCAGTAGTATAACCACAGCAGAAGAGACCCAGTACTTC
CASSITTAEETQYF
>TRBJ1-1|NA|TRBV6-5|NA
TGTGCCAGTATAAATAGGAACACTGAAGCTTTCTTT
CASINRNTEAFF
>TRBJ1-2|NA|TRBV5-1|NA
TGCGCCAGCAGCTTGGCGGACAGCTATGGCTACACCTTC
CASSLADSYGYTF
>TRBJ2-2|NA|TRBV3-1/TRBV3-2|NA
TGTGCCAGCAGCCCCACCTGGCGAGGGGGGGCCTTCACCGGGGAGCTGTTTTTT
CASSPTWRGGAFTGELFF
>TRBJ1-1|TRBD1|TRBV5-4|NA
TGTGCCAGCAGCCTTAAGACAGGGCAGGTGAACACTGAAGCTTTCTTT
CASSLKTGQVNTEAFF
>TRBJ2-5|NA|TRBV11-2|NA
TGTGCCAGCAGCTTAGATCTGGAGACCCAGTACTTC
CASSLDLETQYF
>TRBJ2-7|TRBD2|TRBV4-2|NA
TGTGCCAGCAGCCATAGCGGGGGCTACGAGCAGTACTTC
CASSHSGGYEQYF
>TRBJ2-3|NA|TRBV7-3|NA
TGTGCCAGCAGCTTAACCGCGGCGGCCACAGATACGCAGTATTTT
CASSLTAAATDTQYF
>TRBJ2-3|TRBD1|TRBV7-9|NA
TGTGCCAGCAGCCGGACAGGGTCTAGCACAGATACGCAGTATTTT
CASSRTGSSTDTQYF
>TRBJ1-2|NA|TRBV10-3|NA
TGTGCCATCAAACAGGATCCTGATGGCTACACCTTC
CAIKQDPDGYTF
>TRBJ1-1|TRBD1|TRBV25-1|NA
TGTGCCAGCAGTGAAGGGGGACAGCAAGCTTTCTTT
CASSEGGQQAFF
>TRBJ1-2|TRBD1|TRBV7-3|NA
TGTGCCAGCAGCTTGGGAAGGGGGCAGGGCTACACCTTC
CASSLGRGQGYTF
>TRBJ2-3|NA|TRBV11-3|NA
TGTGCCAGCAGCTTGGGGGAGGGCACAGATACGCAGTATTTT
CASSLGEGTDTQYF
>TRBJ1-6|TRBD1|TRBV3-1/TRBV3-2|NA
TGTGCCAGCAGCCTTCTACGGACAGGGGATTCACCCCTCCACTTT
CASSLLRTGDSPLHF
>TRBJ2-2|TRBD1|TRBV10-3|NA
TGTGCCATCAGAGGGGACAGAGGGCAGAACACCGGGGAGCTGTTTTTT
CAIRGDRGQNTGELFF
>TRBJ2-7|TRBD2|TRBV28|NA
TGTGCCAGCAGGCCAGTAGCGGGGGGACGCTACGAGCAGTACTTC
CASRPVAGGRYEQYF
>TRBJ2-5|TRBD1|TRBV9|once
TGTGCCAGCAGCCTCCGGGACAGGTACCAAGAGACCCAGTACTTC
CASSLRDRYQETQYF
>TRBJ1-1|NA|TRBV20-1|NA
TGCAGTGCTAGTGGGCAGGGTGAAGGGAACACTGAAGCTTTCTTT
CSASGQGEGNTEAFF
>TRBJ2-1|NA|TRBV7-9|NA
TGTGCCAGCAGCCTAGGCTCCTACTCCTACAATGAGCAGTTCTTC
CASSLGSYSYNEQFF
>TRBJ2-1|NA|TRBV5-1|NA
TGCGCCAGCAGCTTGACTAGCTTAGGGAGCGAGCAGTTCTTC
CASSLTSLGSEQFF
>TRBJ1-6|NA|TRBV6-4|NA
TGTGCCAGCAGTGACACCCTAAATTCACCCCTCCACTTT
CASSDTLNSPLHF
>TRBJ1-5|NA|TRBV15|NA
TGTGCCACCAGCGACGGGATCGATCAGCCCCAGCATTTT
CATSDGIDQPQHF
>TRBJ2-3|TRBD2|TRBV5-1|once
TGCGCCAGCAGATACGGACTAGCCGGCACAGATACGCAGTATTTT
CASRYGLAGTDTQYF
>TRBJ2-5|NA|TRBV10-3|NA
TGTGCCATAGCCCGGGACATCCAAGAGACCCAGTACTTC
CAIARDIQETQYF
>TRBJ2-7|TRBD1|TRBV28|NA
TGTGCCAGCAGTTTCGCCGGACAGGGGGCGTGGGGCGAGCAGTACTTC
CASSFAGQGAWGEQYF
>TRBJ2-5|NA|TRBV7-9|NA
TGTGCCAGCAGCTCCAGACCAGGTCCCTCGGAAGAGACCCAGTACTTC
CASSSRPGPSEETQYF
>TRBJ2-5|TRBD2|TRBV29-1|NA
TGCAGCGTACCTGCTTCCCGGCCCGGGTTAGCGGGGGTTCAAGAGACCCAGTACTTC
CSVPASRPGLAGVQETQYF